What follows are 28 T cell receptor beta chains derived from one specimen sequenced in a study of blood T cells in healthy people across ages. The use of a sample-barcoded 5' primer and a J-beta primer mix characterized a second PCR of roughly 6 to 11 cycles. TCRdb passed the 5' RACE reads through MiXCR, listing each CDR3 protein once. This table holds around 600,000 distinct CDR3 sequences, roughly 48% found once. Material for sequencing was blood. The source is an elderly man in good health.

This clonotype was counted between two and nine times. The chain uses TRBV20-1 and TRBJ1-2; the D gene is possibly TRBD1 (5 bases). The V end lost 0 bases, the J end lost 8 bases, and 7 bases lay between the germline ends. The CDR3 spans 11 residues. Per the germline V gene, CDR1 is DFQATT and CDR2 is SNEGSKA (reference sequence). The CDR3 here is CSARDGGGYTF. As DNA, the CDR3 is TGCAGTGCTAGAGATGGGGGAGGCTACACCTTC.

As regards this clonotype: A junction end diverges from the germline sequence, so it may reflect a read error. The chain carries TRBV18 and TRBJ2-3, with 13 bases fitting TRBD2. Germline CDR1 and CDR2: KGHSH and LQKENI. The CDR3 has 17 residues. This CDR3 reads CTSSLGQRTSGSDTQYF. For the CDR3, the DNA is TGTACCAGCTCACTCGGCCAGAGGACTAGCGGGAGTGATACGCAGTATTTT.

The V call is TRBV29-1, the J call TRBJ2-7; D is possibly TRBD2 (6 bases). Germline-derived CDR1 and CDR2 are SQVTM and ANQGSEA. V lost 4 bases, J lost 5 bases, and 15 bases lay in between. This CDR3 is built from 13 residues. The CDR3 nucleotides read TGCAGCGTTGGGACTAATGGGCGGAACGAGCAGTACTTC. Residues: CSVGTNGRNEQYF.

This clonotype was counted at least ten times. CDR3 loop: CASSQVAGGFSEQFF. In DNA, the CDR3 is TGTGCCAGCAGTCAGGTGGCAGGGGGGTTCAGTGAGCAGTTCTTC. This chain links TRBV6-5 with TRBJ2-1; perhaps TRBD1 as D (7 bases). Trimming removed 5 bases at V and 9 bases at J, with 20 bases between. Germline CDR1 reads MNHEY; CDR2 reads SVGAGI. The CDR3 is 15 residues long.

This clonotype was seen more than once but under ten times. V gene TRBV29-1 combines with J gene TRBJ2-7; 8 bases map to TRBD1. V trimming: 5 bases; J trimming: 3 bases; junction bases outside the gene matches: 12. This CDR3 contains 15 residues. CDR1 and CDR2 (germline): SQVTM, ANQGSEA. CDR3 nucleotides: TGCAGCGTTAACCTTGGGGGGACAGGCTTCTACGAGCAGTACTTC. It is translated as CSVNLGGTGFYEQYF.

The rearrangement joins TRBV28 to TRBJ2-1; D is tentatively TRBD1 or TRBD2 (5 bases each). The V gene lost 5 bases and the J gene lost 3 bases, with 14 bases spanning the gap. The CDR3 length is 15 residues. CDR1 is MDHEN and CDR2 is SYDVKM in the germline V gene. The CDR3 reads CASSLRDRRYNEQFF. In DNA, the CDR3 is TGTGCCAGCAGTCTCCGGGACCGCCGCTACAATGAGCAGTTCTTC.

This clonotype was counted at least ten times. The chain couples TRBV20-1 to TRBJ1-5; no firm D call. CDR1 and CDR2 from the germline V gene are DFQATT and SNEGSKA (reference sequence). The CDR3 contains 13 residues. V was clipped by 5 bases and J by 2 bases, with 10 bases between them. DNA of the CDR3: TGCAGTGCTTCGACCCTTGGCAATCAGCCCCAGCATTTT. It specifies CSASTLGNQPQHF.

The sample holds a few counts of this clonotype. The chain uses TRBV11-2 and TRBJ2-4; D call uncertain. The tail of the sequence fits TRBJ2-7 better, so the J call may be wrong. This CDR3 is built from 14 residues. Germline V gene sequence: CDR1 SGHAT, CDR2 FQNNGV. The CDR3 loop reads CASSLDPDSYEQYF. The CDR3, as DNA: TGTGCCAGCAGCTTAGATCCAGACTCCTACGAGCAGTACTTC.

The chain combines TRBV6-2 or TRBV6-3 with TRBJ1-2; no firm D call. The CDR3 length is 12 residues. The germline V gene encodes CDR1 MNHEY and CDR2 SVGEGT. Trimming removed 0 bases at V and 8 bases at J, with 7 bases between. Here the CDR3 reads CASSYSENGYTF. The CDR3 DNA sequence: TGTGCCAGCAGTTACTCTGAGAACGGCTACACCTTC.

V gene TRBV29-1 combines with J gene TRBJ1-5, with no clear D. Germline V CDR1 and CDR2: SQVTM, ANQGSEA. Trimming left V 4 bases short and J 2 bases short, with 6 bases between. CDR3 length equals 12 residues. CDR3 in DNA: TGCAGCGTTGTATTCGGCAATCAGCCCCAGCATTTT. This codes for CSVVFGNQPQHF.

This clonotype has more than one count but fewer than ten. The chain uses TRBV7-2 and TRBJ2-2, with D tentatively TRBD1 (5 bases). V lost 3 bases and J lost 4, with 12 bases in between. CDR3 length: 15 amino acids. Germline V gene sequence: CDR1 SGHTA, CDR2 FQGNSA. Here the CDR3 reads CASSLDNQPTGELFF. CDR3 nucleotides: TGTGCCAGCAGCTTGGACAACCAACCCACCGGGGAGCTGTTTTTT.

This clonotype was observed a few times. Here the CDR3 reads CASSLLGSGTLYGYTF. The CDR3, as DNA: TGTGCCAGCAGCTTACTAGGGTCAGGGACCCTCTATGGCTACACCTTC. The rearrangement uses TRBV7-2 and TRBJ1-2, with D maybe TRBD1 (5 bases). CDR3 length equals 16 residues. In germline, CDR1 is SGHTA, CDR2 FQGNSA. Trimming removed 2 bases from V and 4 bases from J, with 17 bases in between.

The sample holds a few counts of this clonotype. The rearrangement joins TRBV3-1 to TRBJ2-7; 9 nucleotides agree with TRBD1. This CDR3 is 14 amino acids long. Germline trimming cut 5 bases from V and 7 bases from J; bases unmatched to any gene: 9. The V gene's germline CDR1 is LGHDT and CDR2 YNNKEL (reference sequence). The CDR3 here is CASSYGTGRGEQYF. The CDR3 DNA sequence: TGTGCCAGCAGCTACGGGACAGGGCGGGGAGAGCAGTACTTC.

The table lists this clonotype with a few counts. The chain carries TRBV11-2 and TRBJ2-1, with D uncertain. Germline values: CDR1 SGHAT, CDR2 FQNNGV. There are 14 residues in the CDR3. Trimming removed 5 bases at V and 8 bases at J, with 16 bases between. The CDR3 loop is CASSPGPTSDEQFF. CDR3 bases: TGTGCCAGCAGCCCTGGGCCTACCTCGGATGAGCAGTTCTTC. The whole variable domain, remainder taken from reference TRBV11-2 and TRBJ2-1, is EAGVAQSPRYKIIEKRQSVAFWCNPISGHATLYWYQQILGQGPKLLIQFQNNGVVDDSQLPKDRFSAERLKGVDSTLKIQPAKLEDSAVYLCASSPGPTSDEQFFGPGTRLTVL.

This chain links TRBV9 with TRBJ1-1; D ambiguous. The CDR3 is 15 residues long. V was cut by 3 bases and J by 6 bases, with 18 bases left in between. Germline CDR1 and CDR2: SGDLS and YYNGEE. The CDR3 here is CASSGNPNEHSEAFF. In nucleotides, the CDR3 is TGTGCCAGCAGCGGAAATCCTAATGAACACTCTGAAGCTTTCTTT.

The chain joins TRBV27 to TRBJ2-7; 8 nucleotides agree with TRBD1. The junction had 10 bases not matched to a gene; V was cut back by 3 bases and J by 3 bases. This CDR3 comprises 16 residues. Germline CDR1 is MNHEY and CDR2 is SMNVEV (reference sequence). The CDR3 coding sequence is TGTGCCAGCAGTTTGGGTCGGGACAGGCCTTTCTACGAGCAGTACTTC. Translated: CASSLGRDRPFYEQYF.

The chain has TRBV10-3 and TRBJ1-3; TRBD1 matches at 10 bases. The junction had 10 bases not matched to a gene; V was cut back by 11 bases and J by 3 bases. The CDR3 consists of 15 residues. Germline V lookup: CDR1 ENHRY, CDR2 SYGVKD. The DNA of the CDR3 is TGTGCCGTCCACGAAGGGACAGGGGTTGGAAACACCATATATTTT. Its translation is CAVHEGTGVGNTIYF.

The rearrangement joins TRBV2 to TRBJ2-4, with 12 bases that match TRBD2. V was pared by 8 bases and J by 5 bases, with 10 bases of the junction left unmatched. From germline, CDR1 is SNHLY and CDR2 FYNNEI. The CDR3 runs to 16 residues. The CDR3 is CASQLSSGGAQNIQYF. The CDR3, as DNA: TGTGCCAGCCAACTCTCTAGCGGGGGGGCGCAAAACATTCAGTACTTC.

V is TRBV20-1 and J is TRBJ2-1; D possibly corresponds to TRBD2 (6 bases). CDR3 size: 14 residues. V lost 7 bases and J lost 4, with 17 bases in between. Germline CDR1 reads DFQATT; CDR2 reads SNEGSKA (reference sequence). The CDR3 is CSVSTLSGYNEQFF. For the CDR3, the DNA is TGCAGTGTCAGCACACTTAGCGGATACAATGAGCAGTTCTTC.

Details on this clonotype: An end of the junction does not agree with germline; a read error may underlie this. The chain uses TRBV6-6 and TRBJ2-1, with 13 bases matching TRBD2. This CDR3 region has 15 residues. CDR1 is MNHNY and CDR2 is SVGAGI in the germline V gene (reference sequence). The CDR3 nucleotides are TGTGCCGGCAGCCAGACTAGCGGGAGGCAGAATGAGCAGTTCTTC. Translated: CAGSQTSGRQNEQFF.

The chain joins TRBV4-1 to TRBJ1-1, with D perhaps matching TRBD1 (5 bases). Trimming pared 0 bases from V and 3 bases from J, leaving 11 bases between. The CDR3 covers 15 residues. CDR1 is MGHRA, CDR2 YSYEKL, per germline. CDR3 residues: CASSQDPGPDTEAFF. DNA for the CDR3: TGCGCCAGCAGCCAAGATCCGGGGCCCGACACTGAAGCTTTCTTT.

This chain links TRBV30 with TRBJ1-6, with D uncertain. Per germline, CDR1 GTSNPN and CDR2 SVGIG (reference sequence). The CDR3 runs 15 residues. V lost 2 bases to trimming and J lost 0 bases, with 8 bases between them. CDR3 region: CAWSSVSSYNSPLHF. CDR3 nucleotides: TGTGCCTGGAGTTCGGTGAGCTCCTATAATTCACCCCTCCACTTT.

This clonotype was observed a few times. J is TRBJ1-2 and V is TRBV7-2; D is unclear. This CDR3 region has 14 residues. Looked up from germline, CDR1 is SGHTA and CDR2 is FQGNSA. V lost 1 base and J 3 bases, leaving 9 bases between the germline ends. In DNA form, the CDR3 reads TGTGCCAGCAGCTTAGATACACTCCACTATGGCTACACCTTC. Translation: CASSLDTLHYGYTF.

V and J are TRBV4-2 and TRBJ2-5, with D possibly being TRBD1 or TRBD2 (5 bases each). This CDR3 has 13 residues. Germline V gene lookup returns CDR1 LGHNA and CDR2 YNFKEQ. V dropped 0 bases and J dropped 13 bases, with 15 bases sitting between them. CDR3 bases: TGTGCCAGCAGCCAAGATTTCGGGGCCTCCCGGTACTTC. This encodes CASSQDFGASRYF.

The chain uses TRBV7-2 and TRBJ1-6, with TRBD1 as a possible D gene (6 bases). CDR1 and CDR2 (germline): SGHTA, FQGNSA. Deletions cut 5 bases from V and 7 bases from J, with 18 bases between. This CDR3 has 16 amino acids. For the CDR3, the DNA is TGTGCCAGCAGCATGGGGGTGGGGGCGCAGAATTCACCCCTCCACTTT. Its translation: CASSMGVGAQNSPLHF.

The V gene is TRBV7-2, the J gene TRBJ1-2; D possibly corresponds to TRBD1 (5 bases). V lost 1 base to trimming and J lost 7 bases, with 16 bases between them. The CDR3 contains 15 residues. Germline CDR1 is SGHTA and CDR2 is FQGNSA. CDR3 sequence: CASSLEGRSVGGYTF. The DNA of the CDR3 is TGTGCCAGCAGCTTAGAGGGGCGGTCGGTGGGTGGCTACACCTTC.

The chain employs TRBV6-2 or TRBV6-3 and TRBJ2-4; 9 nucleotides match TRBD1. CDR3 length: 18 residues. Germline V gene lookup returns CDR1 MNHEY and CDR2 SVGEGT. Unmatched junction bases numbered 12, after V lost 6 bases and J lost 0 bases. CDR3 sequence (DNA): TGTGCCAGCAGCCCGGGACAGGGTTCCGCTGTAGCCAAAAACATTCAGTACTTC. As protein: CASSPGQGSAVAKNIQYF.

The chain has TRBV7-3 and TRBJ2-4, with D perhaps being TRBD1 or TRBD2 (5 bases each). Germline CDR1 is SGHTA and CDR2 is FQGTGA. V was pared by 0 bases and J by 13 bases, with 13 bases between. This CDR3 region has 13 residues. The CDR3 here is CASSLTGEREQYF. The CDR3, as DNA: TGTGCCAGCAGCTTAACGGGGGAGAGGGAGCAGTACTTC.